The 24 T cell receptor beta chains given below trace back to one sample, sequenced in a study of T-cell reconstitution after alpha-beta-depleted transplantation in children. Preparation of the TCRbeta library used unique molecular identifiers. TCRdb recomputed calls from the PCR reads with MiXCR, one row per CDR3 protein. The sample records around 440,000 distinct CDR3 sequences, roughly a tenth being singletons. The source material was PBMCs, sampled before TCRalphabeta/CD19-depleted stem cell transplant. The receptors here all came from a child aged 2-15 years with inherited bone marrow failure, due to receive a stem cell transplant.

This clonotype has ten or more counts. CDR3 sequence: CASSFVGPSEQFF. CDR3 coding DNA: TGTGCCAGCAGTTTTGTCGGGCCGTCGGAGCAGTTCTTC. The chain employs TRBV12-3 or TRBV12-4 and TRBJ2-1; D gene unclear. The CDR3 sequence is 13 residues long. V was pared by 3 bases and J by 10 bases, with 13 bases between.

Many counts were recorded for this clonotype. The rearrangement uses TRBV28 and TRBJ2-2; D might be TRBD2 (5 bases). The V end lost 7 bases, the J end lost 1 base, and 10 bases lay between the germline ends. This CDR3 is 14 amino acids long. Germline values: CDR1 MDHEN, CDR2 SYDVKM. CDR3 residues: CASTGNRNTGELFF. In nucleotides, the CDR3 is TGTGCCAGCACCGGGAACCGGAACACCGGGGAGCTGTTTTTT.

This clonotype was detected many times. The chain recombines TRBV15 with TRBJ1-5; D uncertain. There are 15 residues in the CDR3. V was pared by 0 bases and J by 4 bases, with 10 bases between. The germline V gene encodes CDR1 LNHNV and CDR2 YYDKDF (reference sequence). The CDR3 loop is CATSREEGPNQPQHF. The CDR3 DNA follows: TGTGCCACCAGCAGAGAGGAGGGCCCGAATCAGCCCCAGCATTTT.

In this sample, this clonotype turned up a few times. The chain couples TRBV4-3 to TRBJ2-7; 11 bases align to TRBD2. Germline-derived CDR1 and CDR2 are LGHNA and YSLEER. V gave up 0 bases and J gave up 3 bases; unmatched junction bases: 10. This CDR3 has 18 amino acids. The CDR3 protein is CASSQDNRLAGNLYEQYF. The CDR3 bases are TGCGCCAGCAGCCAAGACAACCGACTAGCGGGAAATCTCTACGAGCAGTACTTC.

The table lists this clonotype with many counts. The chain recombines TRBV4-2 with TRBJ2-7, with D unclear. Deletions cut 2 bases from V and 4 bases from J, with 12 bases between. This CDR3 contains 14 residues. Germline CDR1 LGHNA, CDR2 YNFKEQ. CDR3 nucleotides: TGTGCCAGCAGCCAAACAGCCTACCATTACGAGCAGTACTTC. This sequence encodes CASSQTAYHYEQYF.

This clonotype was observed many times. The V gene is TRBV4-3, the J gene TRBJ1-4; 7 bases fit TRBD1. The junction had 1 base not matched to a gene; V was cut back by 2 bases and J by 7 bases. The CDR3 is 13 amino acids. Germline lookup yields CDR1 LGHNA and CDR2 YSLEER. As DNA, the CDR3 is TGCGCCAGCAGCCAAAACAGGGGTGAAAAACTGTTTTTT. Translation: CASSQNRGEKLFF.

This clonotype showed up many times. The chain joins TRBV5-6 to TRBJ2-1; no clear D. The CDR3 sequence is 15 residues long. Germline loops: CDR1 SGHDT, CDR2 YYEEEE. Between the trimmed V and J ends, which lost 0 bases and 2 bases, there was a span of 9 bases. The CDR3 DNA sequence: TGTGCCAGCAGCTTGGAGGACGAAGCCTACAATGAGCAGTTCTTC. The encoded protein is CASSLEDEAYNEQFF.

The V call is TRBV6-2 or TRBV6-3, the J call TRBJ2-7; 7 bases are shared with TRBD2. Trimming cost V 6 bases and J 0 bases; bases outside gene matches: 8. CDR1 MNHEY and CDR2 SVGEGT come from the germline V gene. This CDR3 contains 15 residues. The CDR3 reads CASSQSGAPSYEQYF. The DNA of the CDR3 is TGTGCCAGCAGCCAGAGCGGGGCCCCCTCCTACGAGCAGTACTTC.

In this sample, this clonotype turned up many times. The chain joins TRBV6-1 to TRBJ1-1; D is undetermined. Trimming pared 5 bases from V and 1 base from J, leaving 8 bases between. This CDR3 comprises 13 residues. Per germline, CDR1 MNHNS and CDR2 SASEGT. The CDR3 nucleotides read TGTGCCAGCAGTATCGCAGGGAACACTGAAGCTTTCTTT. It translates to CASSIAGNTEAFF.

The table lists this clonotype with a count of one. The J gene is TRBJ2-7, the V gene TRBV27; 7 bases map to TRBD2. Germline V CDR1 and CDR2: MNHEY, SMNVEV (reference sequence). With 4 bases clipped from V and 0 bases from J, the junction kept 9 bases outside the gene matches. This CDR3 has 16 amino acids. The CDR3 here is CASSWEGGPRSYEQYF. In DNA, the CDR3 is TGTGCCAGCAGTTGGGAGGGAGGGCCTCGCTCCTACGAGCAGTACTTC.

This clonotype was picked up many times. This chain connects TRBV28 to TRBJ2-7; TRBD2 aligns across 8 bases. Germline assignment: CDR1 MDHEN and CDR2 SYDVKM. The length of the CDR3 is 16 residues. J gave up 5 bases and V 5 bases, and 14 bases lay outside the gene matches. Here the CDR3 reads CASSPPGRAGLDEQYF. The CDR3, as DNA: TGTGCCAGCAGTCCCCCCGGTCGGGCGGGACTAGACGAGCAGTACTTC.

In this sample, this clonotype turned up many times. The V and J genes are TRBV7-8 and TRBJ2-5, with 9 bases that match TRBD2. The V gene's germline CDR1 is SGHVS and CDR2 FQNEAQ. Unmatched junction bases numbered 12, after V lost 2 bases and J lost 2 bases. This CDR3 has 18 amino acids. CDR3 region: CASSLRGRARFEQETQYF. In DNA form, the CDR3 reads TGTGCCAGCAGCTTACGCGGGAGGGCCAGGTTTGAACAAGAGACCCAGTACTTC.

The rearrangement links TRBV4-2 to TRBJ2-7; TRBD2 matches 7 bases. The length of the CDR3 is 15 residues. After removal of 4 bases from V and 3 bases from J, the junction contained 9 bases not matched to a gene. Germline loops: CDR1 LGHNA, CDR2 YNFKEQ. The CDR3 nucleotides are TGTGCCAGCAGCCGAAGCGGGATAGGACTCTACGAGCAGTACTTC. This sequence encodes CASSRSGIGLYEQYF.

This clonotype was counted many times. The chain is built from TRBV4-1 and TRBJ2-1; TRBD2 agrees at 8 bases. Trimming took 0 bases from V and 8 from J; bases not matched to a gene: 12. Per germline, CDR1 MGHRA and CDR2 YSYEKL. The CDR3 has 17 amino acids. In DNA, the CDR3 is TGCGCCAGCAGCCAAGATCGCGGGACTAGGTCTAGGCATGAGCAGTTCTTC. This gives the protein CASSQDRGTRSRHEQFF.

This clonotype was seen repeatedly, ten times or more. This chain connects TRBV7-8 to TRBJ2-7, with TRBD1 matching 7 bases. CDR1 is SGHVS and CDR2 is FQNEAQ in the germline V gene. V shed 2 bases, J shed 4 bases, and the junction held 8 bases outside the gene matches. There are 15 residues in the CDR3. CDR3: CASSLQQGIVYEQYF. The CDR3 DNA reads TGTGCCAGCAGCTTACAACAGGGGATCGTTTACGAGCAGTACTTC.

There are many counts of this clonotype. V gene TRBV18 combines with J gene TRBJ2-1; 7 bases line up with TRBD2. CDR1 and CDR2 from the germline V gene are KGHSH and LQKENI. V lost 3 bases and J lost 8; bases outside the gene matches: 10. The CDR3 contains 15 residues. The CDR3 sequence: CASSPPGLRADEQFF. DNA of the CDR3: TGTGCCAGCTCACCTCCGGGACTAAGGGCGGATGAGCAGTTCTTC. Using reference TRBV18 and TRBJ2-1 for the parts outside the CDR3, the full variable domain is NAGVMQNPRHLVRRRGQEARLRCSPMKGHSHVYWYRQLPEEGLKFMVYLQKENIIDESGMPKERFSAEFPKEGPSILRIQQVVRGDSAAYFCASSPPGLRADEQFFGPGTRLTVL.

This clonotype was detected ten times or more. V and J are TRBV4-1 and TRBJ2-1, with TRBD1 identical over 9 bases. This CDR3 comprises 16 residues. V gave up 3 bases and J gave up 7 bases; unmatched junction bases: 10. Per the germline V gene, CDR1 is MGHRA and CDR2 is YSYEKL. The CDR3 protein is CASSQPGTGYANEQFF. CDR3 DNA sequence: TGCGCCAGCAGCCAGCCCGGGACAGGGTATGCGAATGAGCAGTTCTTC.

This clonotype has ten or more counts. V is TRBV5-1 and J is TRBJ2-1; 14 nucleotides match TRBD2. V dropped 4 bases and J dropped 4; count of bases not matched to a gene: 4. The CDR3 is 16 amino acids. CDR1 and CDR2 (germline): SGHRS, YFSETQ. In DNA, the CDR3 is TGCGCCAGCAGCGCAGGGACTAGCGGGGGTTACAATGAGCAGTTCTTC. It codes for CASSAGTSGGYNEQFF. The complete variable domain, with remaining parts taken from reference TRBV5-1 and TRBJ2-1, reads KAGVTQTPRYLIKTRGQQVTLSCSPISGHRSVSWYQQTPGQGLQFLFEYFSETQRNKGNFPGRFSGRQFSNSRSEMNVSTLELGDSALYLCASSAGTSGGYNEQFFGPGTRLTVL.

This clonotype was seen many times. This sequence joins TRBV12-3 or TRBV12-4 and TRBJ2-5, with TRBD1 matching 8 bases. The CDR3 is made up of 14 amino acids. The V gene end was trimmed by 1 base and the J gene end by 5 bases; junction bases not matched to a gene: 3. This CDR3 is CASSLGTGPETQYF. The CDR3 bases are TGTGCCAGCAGTTTAGGGACAGGGCCGGAGACCCAGTACTTC.

As concerns this clonotype: This could be a read error, since a much larger clone is one nucleotide away. The J gene is TRBJ2-3, the V gene TRBV6-1; D is unresolved. Germline V CDR1 and CDR2: MNHNS, SASEGT. CDR3 length: 15 amino acids. CDR3 DNA sequence: TGTGACAGTTCAGGCGACGGCGTTAGCACAGATACGCAGTATTTT. It translates to CDSSGDGVSTDTQYF.

This clonotype came up many times. This chain joins TRBV7-9 and TRBJ1-2; D unclear. V was pared by 2 bases and J by 3 bases, with 7 bases between. The CDR3 is 13 amino acids. The germline V gene has CDR1 SEHNR and CDR2 FQNEAQ (reference sequence). DNA of the CDR3: TGTGCCAGCAGCTTACTTGCGGACTATGGCTACACCTTC. This translates into CASSLLADYGYTF.

This clonotype has ten or more counts. This chain connects TRBV27 to TRBJ2-3; no reliable D call. The V end was cut by 10 bases, the J end by 5 bases, with 7 bases between. Germline CDR1 reads MNHEY; CDR2 reads SMNVEV (reference sequence). The CDR3 runs 10 residues. The CDR3 coding sequence is TGTGCCACCAAGGGAGATACGCAGTATTTT. Translating gives CATKGDTQYF.

This clonotype was seen repeatedly, ten times or more. This rearrangement joins TRBV4-1 to TRBJ2-1; TRBD2 matches at 10 bases. This CDR3 comprises 17 residues. The germline V gene encodes CDR1 MGHRA and CDR2 YSYEKL. V trimming: 4 bases; J trimming: 5 bases; junction bases outside the gene matches: 11. CDR3: CASSLTPGLAEDNEQFF. CDR3 nucleotide sequence: TGCGCCAGCAGCCTTACTCCAGGACTAGCGGAGGACAATGAGCAGTTCTTC.

Ten or more counts support this clonotype. This chain links TRBV11-2 with TRBJ1-6; D gene ambiguous. The CDR3 sequence is 13 residues long. The V end was cut by 1 base, the J end by 10 bases, with 8 bases between. CDR1 is SGHAT and CDR2 is FQNNGV in the germline V gene. CDR3 bases: TGTGCCAGCAGCTTAGGGAGTTACTCACCCCTCCACTTT. Translated, it gives CASSLGSYSPLHF. Full variable domain (outside the CDR3, taken from reference TRBV11-2 and TRBJ1-6): EAGVAQSPRYKIIEKRQSVAFWCNPISGHATLYWYQQILGQGPKLLIQFQNNGVVDDSQLPKDRFSAERLKGVDSTLKIQPAKLEDSAVYLCASSLGSYSPLHFGNGTRLTVT.